This T cell receptor beta chain was obtained from a study of T cell repertoires in cytomegalovirus infection (dated by TCRdb to between 2018 and 2021). Turning to the overall study: The peptide stimulations were aimed at well-studied HLA-B-restricted epitopes as well as recently identified HLA-C-restricted CMV epitopes, whose presentation resists viral immunomodulation. Donor HLA type was relevant to the analysis, as public TCR beta signatures indicated carriage of CMV infection together with the matching HLA type. Beyond this particular receptor, the publication reports: In the ex vivo response, HLA-C-restricted CMV-specific TCR beta clonotypes were dominant, and in two of eight donors the single most frequent clonotype came from this HLA-C-restricted group. In both this cohort and an independent roughly 400-donor cohort, the cumulative frequency of public TCR beta family members distinguished carriers of CMV infection plus the relevant HLA type.

Taken with the paper, the label for treatment or condition translates to: in vitro stimulation with specific CMV peptide epitopes to enrich CMV-specific T cells. CDR1 and CDR2 were assigned from the germline V gene (reference sequence) as LNHDA and SQIVND. Trimming at the junction amounts to 9 bases on V and 3 bases on J, and the germline ends lie 15 bases apart. The CDR3 has 14 amino acids, counting the end cysteine and phenylalanine. Here the CDR3 DNA is all that survives: 42 bases in frame from base 1. Details on this clonotype: It lacks a known antigen. Base qualities are not at hand, and no much larger clone is one base apart.

Sequenced on an Illumina HiSeq 1500. The public reads were reanalyzed by TCRdb: fastp trimming at Q25, MiXCR alignment, in-frame beta chains only. A single entry per CDR3 protein holds the most common genes and DNA from its merged rows. In this sample the table shows about 900,000 distinct CDR3 sequences, around 30% of which occur a single time. The leading ten clones occupy more than 13% of the sample. The specimen was cultured CD8+ T cells from PBMCs, collected from culture after CMV antigen stimulation. The sequence links TRBV19 to TRBJ2-1; no D gene can be assigned with confidence. This TCR was sampled from a human donor in good health (CMV status not recorded). Some clones in this sample may be carry-over from other donors' samples. In nucleotides, the sequence is TGTGCCAGCAAAGACGGACGCAGCTACAATGAGCAGTTCTTC. This is translated as CASKDGRSYNEQFF.